This passage covers 4 T cell receptor beta chains from one sample sequenced in a study of PD-1 blockade in classical Hodgkin lymphoma. Every patient relapsed after autologous stem cell transplantation, and brentuximab vedotin exposure varied. TCRdb's copy holds only in-frame clones and misses some; the assay was immunoSEQ multiplex PCR. The table lists about 58,000 clones, about 88% of them singletons. The sample in question was peripheral blood mononuclear cells (PBMCs), obtained before the second cycle of nivolumab. Receptors originate from a human donor with classical Hodgkin lymphoma.

The J gene is TRBJ1-5, the V gene TRBV28; 11 bases are a match to TRBD1. V shed 5 bases, J shed 9 bases, and the junction held 12 bases outside the gene matches. The CDR3 spans 16 residues. Germline V gives CDR1 MDHEN, CDR2 SYDVKM. CDR3 region: CASSDTDRGRRVPQHF. The DNA of the CDR3 is TGTGCCAGCAGTGATACGGACAGGGGGCGCCGGGTGCCCCAGCATTTT.

The genes are TRBV6-4 and TRBJ1-4, with unresolved D. V was cut by 6 bases and J by 8 bases, with 7 bases left in between. The length of the CDR3 is 11 residues. The germline gives CDR1 MRHNA, CDR2 SNTAGT. CDR3 DNA: TGTGCCAGCAGGTCGGAGGAAAAACTGTTTTTT. Translated, it gives CASRSEEKLFF.

The chain has TRBV5-1 and TRBJ2-7; D not certain. The V end was cut by 0 bases, the J end by 4 bases, with 11 bases between. The CDR3 is made up of 14 amino acids. The germline CDR1 and CDR2 sequences are SGHRS and YFSETQ. The CDR3 is CASSLESAVYEQYF. The DNA for the CDR3 is TGCGCCAGCAGCTTGGAGTCGGCAGTGTACGAGCAGTACTTC.

This chain connects TRBV5-5 to TRBJ1-6, with no clear D. This CDR3 has 15 residues. V lost 0 bases, J lost 7 bases, and 11 bases lay in between. Germline V CDR1 and CDR2: SGHKS, YYEKEE (reference sequence). The chain's CDR3 is CASSLGRGSNSPLHF. The CDR3 DNA reads as TGTGCCAGCAGCTTGGGGCGAGGCTCCAATTCACCCCTCCACTTT.